The 25 T cell receptor beta chains below come from one sample, sequenced in a study of neurological immune-mediated disorders (dated by TCRdb to between 2017 and 2020). The library was built by means of 5' RACE. The sample was run on an Illumina HiSeq 2500. The public sequencing data were trimmed at Q25 with fastp and processed into clonotypes with MiXCR by TCRdb, which kept only in-frame beta chains. All rows with the same CDR3 protein become a single entry with the most common DNA and genes. This sample has tens of thousands of distinct CDR3 sequences in its table, and about 11% of those were observed once. 6.6% of the sample is in the top ten clones. The time point label here, explained by the study, means: longitudinal time-point 1 (baseline). Specimen: PBMCs. Every receptor here comes from a male donor with HTLV-1-associated myelopathy (HAM/TSP).

Regarding this clonotype: Since the CDR3 does not end with the conserved phenylalanine or tryptophan, this likely comes from a read error. It is unclear where the CDR3 begins or ends on the DNA, so no DNA is shown, and the CDR3 is as TCRdb lists it. The chain carries TRBV5-1 and TRBJ2-7; TRBD2 is taken as the D call from the table, unchecked against the DNA. Germline lookup yields CDR1 SGHRS and CDR2 YFSETQ. The CDR3 is 15 amino acids in total, end residues counted. CDR3 loop: CASSLAGTASYEHYC.

This clonotype was counted ten times or more. The chain couples TRBV7-2 to TRBJ2-7, with D unclear. V lost 8 bases and J lost 9, with 14 bases in between. CDR1 and CDR2 (germline): SGHTA, FQGNSA. The CDR3 length is 11 residues. The CDR3 spells CASSPGGRQYF. Here the CDR3 DNA reads TGTGCCAGCTCGCCCGGCGGCAGGCAGTACTTC. The full variable domain, rest sourced from reference TRBV7-2 and TRBJ2-7, is GAGVSQSPSNKVTEKGKDVELRCDPISGHTALYWYRQSLGQGLEFLIYFQGNSAPDKSGLPSDRFSAERTGGSVSTLTIQRTQQEDSAVYLCASSPGGRQYFGPGTRLTVT.

This clonotype was seen many times. The chain couples TRBV5-8 to TRBJ1-3; the D is unclear. Trimming left V 2 bases short and J 2 bases short, with 14 bases between. The CDR3 has 16 residues. CDR1 and CDR2 from the germline V gene are SGHTS and YDEGEE. DNA of the CDR3: TGTGCCAGCAGCTTCGCGGGGAGTTTGGCTGGAAACACCATATATTTT. Protein product: CASSFAGSLAGNTIYF.

J is TRBJ1-1 and V is TRBV11-3, with no clear D. The V and J ends lost 1 base and 10 bases respectively, with 13 bases between them. CDR1 and CDR2 (germline): SGHNT, YENEEA. The CDR3 runs 13 residues. The CDR3 DNA sequence: TGTGCCAGCAGCTTAGTGGTGGGGTCGGGAGCTTTCTTT. This gives the protein CASSLVVGSGAFF.

This clonotype was detected ten times or more. The rearrangement links TRBV5-1 to TRBJ2-3, with TRBD1 matching over 9 bases. V shed 0 bases and J 6 bases; nucleotides not matched to a gene: 8. The CDR3 contains 16 residues. Germline-derived CDR1 and CDR2 are SGHRS and YFSETQ. As DNA, the CDR3 is TGCGCCAGCAGCTTGGAGGTACAGGGGGCTGGGGATACGCAGTATTTT. Translated: CASSLEVQGAGDTQYF.

Ten or more counts support this clonotype. The chain links TRBV28 to TRBJ2-7; TRBD2 matches 11 bases. This CDR3 spans 15 amino acids. Per germline, CDR1 MDHEN and CDR2 SYDVKM. Trimming took 6 bases from V and 5 from J; bases not matched to a gene: 9. This CDR3 reads CASSRQLAGAHEQYF. DNA for the CDR3: TGTGCCAGCAGCCGCCAACTAGCGGGGGCCCACGAGCAGTACTTC.

There are many counts of this clonotype. CDR3 sequence: CSARDPSLDFYEQYF. For the CDR3, the DNA is TGCAGTGCTAGAGATCCATCACTAGATTTCTACGAGCAGTACTTC. The chain employs TRBV20-1 and TRBJ2-7; D might be TRBD2 (5 bases). Germline CDR1 is DFQATT and CDR2 is SNEGSKA (reference sequence). The CDR3 runs 15 residues. V dropped 0 bases and J dropped 3 bases, with 15 bases sitting between them.

This clonotype was detected many times. The chain is built from TRBV20-1 and TRBJ2-5; 7 positions agree with TRBD1. The CDR3 runs to 18 residues. Unmatched junction bases numbered 23, after V lost 5 bases and J lost 5 bases. The V gene's germline CDR1 is DFQATT and CDR2 SNEGSKA (reference sequence). Written as DNA, the CDR3 is TGCAGTGCTTCAAACAGGGGTCGAAATATTGTGCCCGGGGAGACCCAGTACTTC. It yields the protein CSASNRGRNIVPGETQYF.

Points on this clonotype: A much larger clone lies one base from this, so it may be a read error. Since no conserved phenylalanine or tryptophan closes the CDR3, a read error is the likely cause. The rearrangement links TRBV10-3 to TRBJ1-2, with D perhaps TRBD1 (6 bases). Looked up from germline, CDR1 is ENHRY and CDR2 is SYGVKD. V gave up 0 bases and J gave up 4 bases, with 12 bases separating them. The CDR3 consists of 15 residues. CDR3 loop: CAISESQGPSYGYTL. CDR3 DNA: TGTGCCATCAGTGAGTCCCAGGGGCCATCCTATGGCTACACCTTA.

This clonotype has ten or more counts. The chain links TRBV10-3 to TRBJ1-2, with D unclear. The V end was cut by 0 bases, the J end by 0 bases, with 5 bases between. There are 14 residues in the CDR3. Germline-derived CDR1 and CDR2 are ENHRY and SYGVKD. In DNA, the CDR3 is TGTGCCATCAGTGAGTCAGTTCCTAACTATGGCTACACCTTC. It yields the protein CAISESVPNYGYTF.

This clonotype was detected only a few times. The rearrangement links TRBV6-5 to TRBJ2-7; 11 bases agree with TRBD2. Germline V gene sequence: CDR1 MNHEY, CDR2 SVGAGI. CDR3 length equals 17 residues. J gave up 5 bases and V 0 bases, and 9 bases lay outside the gene matches. The CDR3 coding sequence is TGTGCCAGCAGTTACTCGGTCCCGACTAGCGGGGATGACGAGCAGTACTTC. Translating gives CASSYSVPTSGDDEQYF.

As concerns this clonotype: It may be a read error: a sequence one base away is much more abundant. V usage is TRBV5-4 and J usage is TRBJ1-1; the D gene is possibly TRBD1 (6 bases). V was pared by 3 bases and J by 4 bases, with 16 bases between. Germline V gene lookup returns CDR1 SGHNT and CDR2 YYREEE (reference sequence). This CDR3 is built from 15 residues. CDR3 coding DNA: TGTGCCAGCAGCTCGCCTCGGACAGTGGGCACTGAAGCTTTCTTT. Amino acid sequence: CASSSPRTVGTEAFF. Looking up the rest from reference TRBV5-4 and TRBJ1-1 gives the full variable domain: ETGVTQSPTHLIKTRGQQVTLRCSSQSGHNTVSWYQQALGQGPQFIFQYYREEENGRGNFPPRFSGLQFPNYSSELNVNALELDDSALYLCASSSPRTVGTEAFFGQGTRLTVV.

This clonotype was observed at least ten times. The gene calls are TRBV2 and TRBJ1-1; TRBD1 matches 7 bases. The germline V gene has CDR1 SNHLY and CDR2 FYNNEI. The trim removed 7 bases at V and 3 bases at J, leaving 5 bases unmatched. This CDR3 comprises 13 residues. The CDR3 coding sequence is TGTGCCAGCATAAAAGACAGGGACACTGAAGCTTTCTTT. Translated, it gives CASIKDRDTEAFF.

The sample holds many counts of this clonotype. This CDR3 reads CASRVGNSPLHF. The CDR3 nucleotides are TGTGCCAGCAGGGTTGGGAATTCACCCCTCCACTTT. The V call is TRBV7-9, the J call TRBJ1-6; D gene unclear. CDR1 and CDR2 (germline): SEHNR, FQNEAQ (reference sequence). This CDR3 comprises 12 residues. Trimming removed 6 bases from V and 7 bases from J, with 7 bases in between.

There are many counts of this clonotype. V gene TRBV6-6 combines with J gene TRBJ2-7; 14 positions match TRBD2. CDR3 length: 15 residues. Unmatched junction bases numbered 6, after V lost 2 bases and J lost 9 bases. Germline CDR1 MNHNY, CDR2 SVGAGI (reference sequence). Here the CDR3 DNA reads TGTGCCAGCAGTTACCAGGGGACTAGCGGGGGTGGGCAGTACTTC. Its protein is CASSYQGTSGGGQYF.

This clonotype was recorded many times. The V and J genes are TRBV6-5 and TRBJ1-2, with a tentative D call TRBD1 (5 bases). The ends were cut back, 0 bases at V and 8 bases at J, with 13 bases in the middle. Looked up from germline, CDR1 is MNHEY and CDR2 is SVGAGI. This CDR3 has 14 residues. CDR3 nucleotide sequence: TGTGCCAGCAGTTACTCAAGGGTCTGGGGGGGCTACACCTTC. This gives the protein CASSYSRVWGGYTF.

The table lists this clonotype with many counts. The chain links TRBV19 to TRBJ1-1, with a tentative D call TRBD1 (5 bases). Germline assignment: CDR1 LNHDA and CDR2 SQIVND (reference sequence). The CDR3 has 14 residues. V shed 5 bases and J shed 5 bases, with 15 bases lying between them. The DNA for the CDR3 is TGTGCCAGTAGTTCGGGACTGGCGGGAACTGAAGCTTTCTTT. It translates to CASSSGLAGTEAFF.

In this sample, this clonotype turned up many times. The V gene is TRBV20-1, the J gene TRBJ1-5; D not certain. The CDR3 runs 14 residues. Trimming shortened V by 4 bases and J by 2 bases, and 12 bases separated the two germline ends. Looked up from germline, CDR1 is DFQATT and CDR2 is SNEGSKA (reference sequence). The CDR3 loop is CSATSSLGNQPQHF. In nucleotides, the CDR3 is TGCAGTGCTACCAGCTCCCTCGGCAATCAGCCCCAGCATTTT.

At least ten counts were recorded for this clonotype. The chain has TRBV24-1 and TRBJ2-2; D remains unclear. Trimming removed 5 bases from V and 4 bases from J, with 4 bases in between. The CDR3 is 12 residues long. CDR1 is KGHDR, CDR2 SFDVKD, per germline. As DNA, the CDR3 is TGTGCCACCAGTGCACTCACCGGGGAGCTGTTTTTT. Protein: CATSALTGELFF.

There are many counts of this clonotype. The J gene is TRBJ2-7, the V gene TRBV4-2; a possible D gene is TRBD1 (7 bases). The CDR3 runs to 17 residues. Looked up from germline, CDR1 is LGHNA and CDR2 is YNFKEQ. V lost 2 bases to trimming and J lost 6 bases, with 23 bases between them. Here the CDR3 reads CASSQTRGAQGDFEQYF. The CDR3 DNA is TGTGCCAGCAGCCAAACCAGGGGGGCACAGGGAGATTTCGAGCAGTACTTC.

This clonotype showed up many times. This chain connects TRBV7-2 to TRBJ2-3; 9 nucleotides match TRBD2. Trimming took 3 bases from V and 7 from J; bases not matched to a gene: 8. The V gene's germline CDR1 is SGHTA and CDR2 FQGNSA. CDR3 length: 15 residues. This chain's CDR3 is CASSFAGTSHNTQYF. For the CDR3, the DNA is TGTGCCAGCAGCTTTGCCGGGACTAGCCATAATACGCAGTATTTT.

This clonotype was observed at least ten times. The chain combines TRBV7-9 with TRBJ1-5, with 8 bases fitting TRBD1. Germline assignment: CDR1 SEHNR and CDR2 FQNEAQ (reference sequence). Germline trimming cut 1 base from V and 2 bases from J; bases unmatched to any gene: 7. This CDR3 is built from 17 residues. The CDR3 DNA sequence: TGTGCCAGCAGCTTAGAGGGGGCAGGGGGCGGCAATCAGCCCCAGCATTTT. Protein product: CASSLEGAGGGNQPQHF.

This clonotype was counted at least ten times. The chain carries TRBV5-6 and TRBJ1-2, with 7 bases aligning to TRBD1. The CDR3 is made up of 16 amino acids. Germline V gene data show CDR1 as SGHDT and CDR2 as YYEEEE. With V trimmed by 4 bases and J by 7 bases, 16 bases remained unmatched. The CDR3: CASSLGTVIRFGGYTF. As DNA, the CDR3 is TGTGCCAGCAGCCTAGGGACAGTCATACGTTTCGGTGGCTACACCTTC.

This clonotype appeared many times. The V and J genes are TRBV6-5 and TRBJ2-3; TRBD1 matches at 7 bases. The length of the CDR3 is 13 residues. Germline CDR1 and CDR2: MNHEY and SVGAGI. The V and J ends lost 5 bases and 8 bases, in that order; junction bases with no gene match: 7. CDR3 nucleotide sequence: TGTGCCAGCAGTCAGGGGGAGCATGCTACGCAGTATTTT. Protein product: CASSQGEHATQYF.

This clonotype was seen repeatedly, ten times or more. This sequence joins TRBV4-3 and TRBJ2-5; D unresolved. This CDR3 spans 14 amino acids. V was cut by 0 bases and J by 5 bases, with 10 bases left in between. The germline V gene encodes CDR1 LGHNA and CDR2 YSLEER. The CDR3 region is CASSQDPLSETQYF. In DNA, the CDR3 is TGCGCCAGCAGCCAAGATCCTTTGAGTGAGACCCAGTACTTC.